This entry lists 19 T cell receptor beta chains sequenced from one sample in a study of breast tumors, draining lymph nodes, adjacent tissues. Breast cancer patients provided tissue from their axillary draining lymph nodes. In TCRdb, the multiplex PCR reads were re-called with MiXCR into one record per CDR3 protein. The data show over 100,000 distinct CDR3 sequences, 20% to 25% seen once. The specimen sequenced was axillary lymph node tissue. These receptors came from a female donor with breast cancer. Some clones in this sample may be carry-over from other donors' samples.

This clonotype showed up many times. The chain couples TRBV9 to TRBJ2-2; TRBD1 matches 10 bases. The V segment lost 0 bases and the J segment 5 bases; nucleotides outside the gene matches: 1. Germline V gene lookup returns CDR1 SGDLS and CDR2 YYNGEE. CDR3 length equals 15 residues. The CDR3 DNA reads as TGTGCCAGCAGCGTAGCGGGACAGGGGACCGGGGAGCTGTTTTTT. Amino acids: CASSVAGQGTGELFF.

This clonotype was seen repeatedly, ten times or more. The chain joins TRBV19 to TRBJ2-7; 11 bases fit TRBD2. The CDR3 spans 14 residues. With 7 bases clipped from V and 5 bases from J, the junction kept 7 bases outside the gene matches. In germline, CDR1 is LNHDA, CDR2 SQIVND (reference sequence). The CDR3 DNA is TGTGCCAGTACCGCCACTAGCGGGAGAGACGAGCAGTACTTC. Amino acid sequence: CASTATSGRDEQYF.

Details on this clonotype: A much larger clone lies a single base off, so this may be a read error. This chain connects TRBV27 to TRBJ2-7, with D possibly TRBD2 on 5 matching bases. The CDR3 runs to 13 residues. Trimming left V 1 base short and J 6 bases short, with 10 bases between. Germline-derived CDR1 and CDR2 are MNHEY and SMNVEV (reference sequence). In DNA form, the CDR3 reads TGTGCCAGCAGTTTATGGAGTGGGAGCGAGCAGTACTTC. Translation gives CASSLWSGSEQYF.

Ten or more counts support this clonotype. V usage is TRBV6-5 and J usage is TRBJ1-3; a weak D match, TRBD1 (5 bases). The CDR3 is made up of 15 amino acids. The V gene's germline CDR1 is MNHEY and CDR2 SVGAGI. Trimming stripped 5 bases from V and 2 bases from J, with 13 bases between. The CDR3 spells CASSRTREAGNTIYF. CDR3 DNA: TGTGCCAGCAGTCGGACCAGGGAAGCTGGAAACACCATATATTTT.

The rearrangement joins TRBV19 to TRBJ1-2; D is undetermined. V was pared by 5 bases and J by 1 base, with 17 bases between. The CDR3 runs to 16 residues. The germline V gene has CDR1 LNHDA and CDR2 SQIVND (reference sequence). The DNA for the CDR3 is TGTGCCAGTAGTCCCCCGGTTGGGGTGGGTAACTATGGCTACACCTTC. Translating it yields CASSPPVGVGNYGYTF.

Many counts were recorded for this clonotype. The rearrangement joins TRBV24-1 to TRBJ2-1, with TRBD1 identical over 10 bases. Trimming took 4 bases from V and 8 from J; bases not matched to a gene: 7. The CDR3 length is 15 residues. Germline assignment: CDR1 KGHDR and CDR2 SFDVKD. CDR3 nucleotide sequence: TGTGCCACCAGTGAGTCCGGGACAGGGGACTATGAGCAGTTCTTC. This gives the protein CATSESGTGDYEQFF.

This clonotype was counted only a few times. V is TRBV7-8 and J is TRBJ2-2; TRBD2 aligns across 12 bases. Per germline, CDR1 SGHVS and CDR2 FQNEAQ. The length of the CDR3 is 18 residues. J was trimmed by 0 bases and V by 3 bases; bases with no gene match: 5. The CDR3 sequence is CASSLGLAGPPNTGELFF. The CDR3 DNA reads as TGTGCCAGCAGCTTGGGACTAGCGGGCCCCCCGAACACCGGGGAGCTGTTTTTT.

This clonotype was counted at least ten times. DNA of the CDR3: TGCGCCAGCAGCTTGGATGGGAACAGTGGCAATCAGCCCCAGCATTTT. This gives the protein CASSLDGNSGNQPQHF. The J gene is TRBJ1-5, the V gene TRBV5-1; D ambiguous. The CDR3 consists of 16 residues. V shed 0 bases and J shed 2 bases, with 12 bases lying between them. Germline loops: CDR1 SGHRS, CDR2 YFSETQ.

Only a few counts were recorded for this clonotype. The chain has TRBV3-1 and TRBJ2-5; D is perhaps TRBD2 (6 bases). This CDR3 spans 14 amino acids. The germline V gene encodes CDR1 LGHDT and CDR2 YNNKEL (reference sequence). V was cut by 8 bases and J by 5 bases, with 18 bases left in between. The CDR3 loop reads CASRDRGGGETQYF. As DNA, the CDR3 is TGTGCCAGCCGCGATCGGGGAGGCGGGGAGACCCAGTACTTC.

This clonotype was recorded many times. J is TRBJ2-1 and V is TRBV5-5, with TRBD2 as a possible D gene (5 bases). Per germline, CDR1 SGHKS and CDR2 YYEKEE (reference sequence). V gave up 0 bases and J gave up 10 bases, with 11 bases separating them. This CDR3 has 13 amino acids. CDR3 DNA: TGTGCCAGCAGCTTGGAGGCCACGGGGGAGCAGTTCTTC. Amino acids: CASSLEATGEQFF. Using reference TRBV5-5 and TRBJ2-1 for the parts outside the CDR3, the full variable domain is DAGVTQSPTHLIKTRGQQVTLRCSPISGHKSVSWYQQVLGQGPQFIFQYYEKEERGRGNFPDRFSARQFPNYSSELNVNALLLGDSALYLCASSLEATGEQFFGPGTRLTVL.

This clonotype was seen ten or more times. J is TRBJ1-2 and V is TRBV12-3 or TRBV12-4, with D hard to call. V lost 2 bases, J lost 0 bases, and 4 bases lay in between. The CDR3 contains 13 residues. In nucleotides, the CDR3 is TGTGCCAGCAGTTTACCACCTAACTATGGCTACACCTTC. Its translation is CASSLPPNYGYTF.

The chain couples TRBV6-6 to TRBJ1-3; a weak D match, TRBD1 (5 bases). In germline, CDR1 is MNHNY, CDR2 SVGAGI (reference sequence). The CDR3 loop spans 15 amino acids. V was clipped by 5 bases and J by 2 bases, with 13 bases between them. The CDR3 region has the DNA TGTGCCAGCAGTCGCGCGAGGGGCGCTGGAAACACCATATATTTT. It translates to CASSRARGAGNTIYF.

This clonotype was counted ten times or more. The chain recombines TRBV14 with TRBJ2-1, with D possibly matching TRBD2 (5 bases). This CDR3 is 16 amino acids long. V dropped 0 bases and J dropped 9 bases, with 18 bases sitting between them. Per germline, CDR1 SGHDN and CDR2 FVKESK. In DNA, the CDR3 is TGTGCCAGCAGCCAAGATAGGACTCCCAATTTGGGTGAGCAGTTCTTC. The encoded protein is CASSQDRTPNLGEQFF.

The table lists this clonotype with many counts. Written as DNA, the CDR3 is TGTGCCAGCAGCTTCTCGGAAGGGGCTCTCAACGAGCAGTACTTC. Amino acid sequence: CASSFSEGALNEQYF. V and J are TRBV5-5 and TRBJ2-7; perhaps TRBD1 as D (5 bases). Germline CDR1 reads SGHKS; CDR2 reads YYEKEE (reference sequence). The germline V and J ends were trimmed by 2 bases and 5 bases, with 17 bases remaining between them. This CDR3 spans 15 amino acids.

The sample holds many counts of this clonotype. The chain couples TRBV20-1 to TRBJ2-7; TRBD1 agrees at 7 bases. Germline CDR1 DFQATT, CDR2 SNEGSKA (reference sequence). This CDR3 has 14 residues. Unmatched junction bases numbered 11, after V lost 6 bases and J lost 3 bases. The CDR3 coding sequence is TGCAGTGCCGTAAAACAGGGGCCGCTCTACGAGCAGTACTTC. It is translated as CSAVKQGPLYEQYF.

This clonotype was observed many times. This chain links TRBV29-1 with TRBJ2-6; a possible D gene is TRBD1 (5 bases). The length of the CDR3 is 13 residues. Germline V lookup: CDR1 SQVTM, CDR2 ANQGSEA. The V end lost 7 bases, the J end lost 2 bases, and 9 bases lay between the germline ends. This CDR3 reads CSADSAGANVLTF. In DNA form, the CDR3 reads TGCAGCGCCGACAGTGCTGGGGCCAACGTCCTGACTTTC.

Many counts were recorded for this clonotype. The gene calls are TRBV5-1 and TRBJ2-1; 13 nucleotides match TRBD2. The junction had 4 bases not matched to a gene; V was cut back by 0 bases and J by 7 bases. The CDR3 covers 16 residues. Germline CDR1 is SGHRS and CDR2 is YFSETQ. The CDR3 nucleotides are TGCGCCAGCAGCTTGGCCGGGACTAGCGGGATTAATGAGCAGTTCTTC. This sequence encodes CASSLAGTSGINEQFF. The variable domain in full, with the rest retrieved from reference TRBV5-1 and TRBJ2-1, is KAGVTQTPRYLIKTRGQQVTLSCSPISGHRSVSWYQQTPGQGLQFLFEYFSETQRNKGNFPGRFSGRQFSNSRSEMNVSTLELGDSALYLCASSLAGTSGINEQFFGPGTRLTVL.

This clonotype was found many times. V usage is TRBV6-2 or TRBV6-3 and J usage is TRBJ2-2; 7 positions match TRBD2. Unmatched junction bases numbered 13, after V lost 8 bases and J lost 7 bases. This CDR3 spans 15 amino acids. The germline CDR1 and CDR2 sequences are MNHEY and SVGEGT. The CDR3 sequence is CASGKSGMGGGELFF. The DNA for the CDR3 is TGTGCCAGCGGCAAAAGCGGGATGGGCGGCGGGGAGCTGTTTTTT.

This clonotype was recorded a few times. The chain combines TRBV4-1 with TRBJ2-5; 8 bases map to TRBD2. The V segment lost 2 bases and the J segment 5 bases; nucleotides outside the gene matches: 7. The CDR3 sequence is 15 residues long. Germline values: CDR1 MGHRA, CDR2 YSYEKL. CDR3 in amino acids: CASSQRSGSRETQYF. Written as DNA, the CDR3 is TGCGCCAGCAGCCAAAGGAGCGGGAGCCGCGAGACCCAGTACTTC.